This TCR beta chain was retrieved from a study of blood T cell repertoires in COVID-19. Study information: T cells, B-cell-depleted T cells, or PBMCs provided the cDNA or gDNA that served as material.

Method: immunoSEQ multiplex PCR; TCRdb's copy keeps in-frame clones and lacks some. The repertoire holds about 370,000 clones, with about 90% as singletons. V shed 5 bases and J shed 4 bases, with 11 bases lying between them. Germline V gene sequence: CDR1 SEHNR, CDR2 FQNEAQ (reference sequence). This CDR3 contains 14 residues. Recruited during active infection, patients (from Seattle) were subsequently followed longitudinally. This TCR derives from a woman aged 25 to 39 with COVID-19, enrolled during active disease. This rearrangement joins TRBV7-9 to TRBJ1-4; D perhaps matches TRBD1 (5 bases). Sequenced input: peripheral blood. The CDR3, as DNA: TGTGCCAGCAGCCCGGGGGGGAATAATGAAAAACTGTTTTTT. Its translation is CASSPGGNNEKLFF.